This T cell receptor beta chain was obtained from a study of OX40 agonist ivuxolimab in advanced cancers. Study context: In this trial design, patients received ivuxolimab intravenously at 0.01 to 10 mg/kg every 2 weeks. Points from the study as a whole: Patients with a partial response at 0.1-3.0 mg/kg had among the lowest clonal expansion.

As regards this clone: Its specificity is unknown.

Trimming left V 4 bases short and J 2 bases short, with 8 bases between. The CDR3 runs to 13 residues. Germline V gene lookup returns CDR1 SNHLY and CDR2 FYNNEI. Clones were read by immunoSEQ multiplex PCR, and TCRdb kept only the in-frame ones, dropping some. The sample contains more than 90,000 clones, around 80% of which appear only once. This sample comprised CD4+ or CD8+ T cells sorted from blood, obtained in a trial of the OX40 agonist ivuxolimab. This clonotype was sampled from an adult with an advanced solid tumor such as melanoma, head and neck, liver or kidney cancer. The J gene is TRBJ2-5, the V gene TRBV2; D is possibly TRBD1 (6 bases). CDR3 sequence reads: CASSGQVQETQYF. The CDR3 region has the DNA TGTGCCAGCAGTGGACAGGTACAAGAGACCCAGTACTTC.